This TCR beta chain was captured in a study of graft-versus-host responses after intestinal transplantation. This clone was seen only once. What it recognizes is unknown. Libraries were prepared by immunoSEQ multiplex PCR; TCRdb keeps only in-frame clonotypes and omits some of them. Of tens of thousands of clones in the sample, approximately 92% are singletons; the top ten hold 0.45% to 0.6%. CDR3 length: 14 residues. CDR1 MNHEY and CDR2 SMNVEV come from the germline V gene (reference sequence). V lost 6 bases and J 6 bases, leaving 15 bases between the germline ends. This receptor was taken from a human donor who received an intestinal transplant. The J gene is TRBJ1-5, the V gene TRBV27; D possibly corresponds to TRBD1 (5 bases). Sequences were derived from unstimulated CD8+ T cells sorted from spleen or lymph node cells, sampled before intestinal transplant. DNA for the CDR3: TGTGCCAGCAGCCCAGACCGGGGGGGTCAGCCCCAGCATTTT. Translation: CASSPDRGGQPQHF.